This T cell receptor (beta chain) stems from a study of blood T cell repertoires in COVID-19. Background on the study: Some COVID-19 samples were acute and others convalescent; all came from the United States, Italy and Spain.

The J segment lost 11 bases and the V segment lost 7 bases, leaving 12 bases of the junction unmatched. CDR3 length equals 13 residues. CDR1 is LNHDA and CDR2 is SQIVND in the germline V gene (reference sequence). Participants reported their clinical history, and cohort assignment relied on those reports. How the authors handled the data: Reference gene primers were amplified, and this amplification served to estimate nucleated cell counts. Sequenced by immunoSEQ multiplex PCR; TCRdb stores in-frame clones only, minus some. V and J calls and clone size come straight from that table; D and trimming were deduced from the DNA. In the table there are some 200,000 clones, 84% of which are singletons.

Input material: PBMCs or T cells enriched from blood (not recorded which). The sequence derives from a man aged 35 to 55 who had recovered from COVID-19. The chain is built from TRBV19 and TRBJ1-1; 8 bases line up with TRBD1. The CDR3 sequence: CASNPTGASRAFF. CDR3 DNA: TGTGCCAGTAACCCGACAGGGGCATCGCGGGCTTTCTTT.